This entry describes one T cell receptor beta chain. Its antigen is not yet known. No quality values exist for individual bases; no much larger clone is one base distant. The trial excluded patients who had a history of autoimmune disease or who were on systemic immunosuppression. In every dose cohort, peripheral blood was drawn for TCR sequencing at baseline, cycle 4 day 1, and cycle 7 day 1. The samples were drawn from a first-in-human, open-label, multicenter phase I dose-escalation trial of ivuxolimab. Adults with locally advanced or metastatic melanoma, renal cell, hepatocellular, or head and neck squamous cell carcinoma were enrolled in the trial. CD4+ and CD8+ T cells were sorted separately from peripheral blood before TCR sequencing. Genomic DNA was isolated from the sorted cells so that the TCRbeta CDR3 region could be sequenced. TCRbeta CDR3 regions were sequenced using the immunoSEQ Assay. TCRdb limited this immuneACCESS table to in-frame rearrangements with V and J called. A share of clones is missing; checked studies link under half to unresolved V genes, and the rest is unexplained. The sample table shows 43,000 or so clones, and approximately 88% are seen once. The top ten clones comprise more than 13% of the sample.

These data belong to a study of OX40 agonist ivuxolimab in advanced cancers. Study-wide context: Ivuxolimab was an agonistic, fully human IgG2 monoclonal antibody directed against OX40 (CD134), a costimulatory receptor. Intravenous ivuxolimab was administered to patients every 2 weeks at six dose levels: 0.01, 0.1, 0.3, 1.5, 3 and 10 mg/kg. Of the 50 or so patients in dose escalation, about 20 had hepatocellular carcinoma, some 15 had melanoma, 9 had renal cell carcinoma and 9 had head and neck cancer. The dose-escalation cohort was around 83% male with a mean age of around 64 years, ranging from roughly 20 to 85. Patients were allowed to have had prior anti-PD-1, anti-PD-L1 or anti-CTLA-4 therapy, and approximately 40% of the dose-escalation patients had previously received checkpoint inhibitors. Partial responses were achieved by three dose-escalation patients, of whom one had hepatocellular carcinoma and two had cutaneous melanoma. The purpose of peripheral TCRbeta sequencing was to test whether ivuxolimab changed TCR sequence diversity and led to clonal T-cell expansion. The paper reports the monotherapy dose-escalation portion (N of about 54 patients) of the phase I ivuxolimab trial.

The investigation overall reported the following: After ivuxolimab, more expanded clones were found on average in CD8+ T cells than in CD4+ T cells. Low levels of normalized T-cell clonal expansion were also seen in some patients who did not respond. Which antigens the clonally expanded peripheral T cells were specific for was not determined. Clonal expansion of both CD4+ and CD8+ blood T cells was observed from baseline to week 6 at doses 0.1 to 3.0 mg/kg. In partial responders in the 0.1-3.0 mg/kg groups, normalized peripheral clonal expansion was found to be among the lowest, especially among CD8+ T cells.

This TCR was sampled from an adult with an advanced solid tumor such as melanoma, head and neck, liver or kidney cancer. Sample: CD4+ or CD8+ T cells sorted from blood, taken in a trial of the OX40 agonist ivuxolimab.

The CDR3 in this case is CASSQLPGQGYGANVLTF. The DNA sequence is as follows: TGCGCCAGCAGCCAACTACCGGGACAGGGGTACGGGGCCAACGTCCTGACTTTC. The chain employs TRBV4-1 and TRBJ2-6, with 10 bases matching TRBD1. The CDR3, from cysteine to phenylalanine, totals 18 residues. The kept DNA is CDR3 alone, 54 bases in frame from the first base. For this chain, trimming is 2 bases at the V end and 4 bases at the J end, and the number of junction bases without a gene match is 8. In the germline V gene, CDR1 corresponds to MGHRA and CDR2 to YSYEKL.